Listed below are T cell receptor beta chains from one sample, sequenced in a study of low-dose radiotherapy and immunotherapy resistance in tumors. TCRdb independently ran MiXCR on the reads; one entry per CDR3 protein. The sample has about 60,000 distinct CDR3 sequences; under 30% are singletons. The source was PBMCs, collected before treatment. Source of these receptors: a male donor with prostate cancer. The CDR3 runs from the conserved cysteine through the conserved F or W. D genes are given only for firm matches. Size is stated for part of the rows, as once, few or many counts, or as a class when the clone is expanded.

v_call: TRBV6-8
d_call: -
j_call: TRBJ2-2
clone_size: -
cdr3_nt: TGTGCCAGCAGTTACCGTGGCACCGGGGAGCTGTTTTTT
cdr3_aa: CASSYRGTGELFF

v_call: TRBV29-1
d_call: TRBD2
j_call: TRBJ2-1
clone_size: -
cdr3_nt: TGCAGCGCCCCATGGGGGGGGGATGAGCAGTTCTTC
cdr3_aa: CSAPWGGDEQFF

v_call: TRBV28
d_call: TRBD1
j_call: TRBJ2-7
clone_size: -
cdr3_nt: TGTGCCAGCAGTTTGGCTACAGGGGACCCGTACTTC
cdr3_aa: CASSLATGDPYF

v_call: TRBV20-1
d_call: -
j_call: TRBJ1-1
clone_size: -
cdr3_nt: TGCAGTGCTTGGGCCCGGGCAGGAGGGGAGGCTGAAGCTTTCTTT
cdr3_aa: CSAWARAGGEAEAFF

v_call: TRBV6-6
d_call: -
j_call: TRBJ1-4
clone_size: few
cdr3_nt: TGTGCCAGCAGTTACTCCCCCATCGAAAATGAAAAACTGTTTTTT
cdr3_aa: CASSYSPIENEKLFF

v_call: TRBV7-8
d_call: -
j_call: TRBJ2-3
clone_size: many
cdr3_nt: TGTGCCAGCAGCAGCAACAGGGGCACAGATACGCAGTATTTT
cdr3_aa: CASSSNRGTDTQYF

v_call: TRBV28
d_call: -
j_call: TRBJ2-2
clone_size: many
cdr3_nt: TGTGCCAGCAGTCCCAGCACCGGGGAGCTGTTTTTT
cdr3_aa: CASSPSTGELFF

v_call: TRBV19
d_call: -
j_call: TRBJ1-1
clone_size: many
cdr3_nt: TGTGCCAGTACCCTACACGGGGACACTGAAGCTTTCTTT
cdr3_aa: CASTLHGDTEAFF

v_call: TRBV5-4
d_call: TRBD1
j_call: TRBJ2-7
clone_size: -
cdr3_nt: TGTGCCAGCAGCTCACACCGGGACAGGGGTATCTACGAGCAGTACTTC
cdr3_aa: CASSSHRDRGIYEQYF

v_call: TRBV20-1
d_call: -
j_call: TRBJ1-5
clone_size: many
cdr3_nt: TGCAGTGCCACTCCCATACGGGCAGACGATCAGCCCCAGCATTTT
cdr3_aa: CSATPIRADDQPQHF

v_call: TRBV30
d_call: TRBD1
j_call: TRBJ2-7
clone_size: many
cdr3_nt: TGTGCCTGGAGCCTCGGACAGGGGGCTTCCTACGAGCAGTACTTC
cdr3_aa: CAWSLGQGASYEQYF

v_call: TRBV9
d_call: -
j_call: TRBJ1-1
clone_size: -
cdr3_nt: TGTGCCAGCAGCGCAGGTGTAGGGTATTTCACTGAAGCTTTCTTT
cdr3_aa: CASSAGVGYFTEAFF

v_call: TRBV28
d_call: -
j_call: TRBJ1-1
clone_size: -
cdr3_nt: TGTGCCAGCAGTACAACAGGTTCGCGGTCCGCTTTCTTT
cdr3_aa: CASSTTGSRSAFF

v_call: TRBV6-2/TRBV6-3
d_call: -
j_call: TRBJ2-7
clone_size: -
cdr3_nt: TGTGCCAGCAGTAAACAGGGTTGGTACGAGCAGTACTTC
cdr3_aa: CASSKQGWYEQYF

v_call: TRBV30
d_call: -
j_call: TRBJ2-5
clone_size: many
cdr3_nt: TGTGCCTGGAGTGTACAGTACCAAGAGACCCAGTACTTC
cdr3_aa: CAWSVQYQETQYF

v_call: TRBV6-2/TRBV6-3
d_call: TRBD2
j_call: TRBJ2-3
clone_size: -
cdr3_nt: TGTGCCAGCAGTGGAGCGGGAGGTTGGGATACGCAGTATTTT
cdr3_aa: CASSGAGGWDTQYF

v_call: TRBV12-3/TRBV12-4
d_call: -
j_call: TRBJ1-2
clone_size: many
cdr3_nt: TGTGCCAGCAGTTTAAGCTATGGCTACACCTTC
cdr3_aa: CASSLSYGYTF

v_call: TRBV2
d_call: -
j_call: TRBJ2-2
clone_size: many
cdr3_nt: TGTGCCAGCAGTGTTTACACCGGGGAGCTGTTTTTT
cdr3_aa: CASSVYTGELFF

v_call: TRBV7-2
d_call: -
j_call: TRBJ1-6
clone_size: many
cdr3_nt: TGTGCCAGCAGCTTAGATGGGACCAATGGTTCACCCCTCCACTTT
cdr3_aa: CASSLDGTNGSPLHF

v_call: TRBV7-2
d_call: -
j_call: TRBJ2-5
clone_size: many
cdr3_nt: TGTGCCAGCAGCTTCAGAACTCAAGAGACCCAGTACTTC
cdr3_aa: CASSFRTQETQYF

v_call: TRBV3-1
d_call: TRBD1
j_call: TRBJ1-1
clone_size: many
cdr3_nt: TGTGCCAGCAGCCCAAGGACAGGGGGGGACACTGAAGCTTTCTTT
cdr3_aa: CASSPRTGGDTEAFF

v_call: TRBV28
d_call: -
j_call: TRBJ2-2
clone_size: -
cdr3_nt: TGTGCCAGCACCACCCCGCAGGGAGAGGGAACCGGGGAGCTGTTTTTT
cdr3_aa: CASTTPQGEGTGELFF

v_call: TRBV20-1
d_call: -
j_call: TRBJ1-1
clone_size: many
cdr3_nt: TGCAGTGCTAGTACAAGCCTGAACACTGAAGCTTTCTTT
cdr3_aa: CSASTSLNTEAFF

v_call: TRBV7-3
d_call: TRBD1
j_call: TRBJ2-5
clone_size: many
cdr3_nt: TGTGCCAGCAGCTTACTCGGACAGGGGTTGGGAGAGACCCAGTACTTC
cdr3_aa: CASSLLGQGLGETQYF

v_call: TRBV30
d_call: -
j_call: TRBJ2-7
clone_size: many
cdr3_nt: TGTGCCTGGATACCCCAGCGGGACGAGCAGTACTTC
cdr3_aa: CAWIPQRDEQYF

v_call: TRBV19
d_call: TRBD2
j_call: TRBJ2-2
clone_size: many
cdr3_nt: TGTGCCAGTAGTATTCTAGCGGGCGGGGCCGGGGAGCTGTTTTTT
cdr3_aa: CASSILAGGAGELFF

v_call: TRBV18
d_call: -
j_call: TRBJ2-7
clone_size: many
cdr3_nt: TGTGCCAGCACGGACAAGGCCAACGGCGAGCAGTACTTC
cdr3_aa: CASTDKANGEQYF

v_call: TRBV7-8
d_call: -
j_call: TRBJ1-1
clone_size: many
cdr3_nt: TGTGCCAGCAGCTTAGGGTCAAACACTGAAGCTTTCTTT
cdr3_aa: CASSLGSNTEAFF

v_call: TRBV29-1
d_call: TRBD2
j_call: TRBJ2-1
clone_size: -
cdr3_nt: TGCAGCGTTGGGCGGGAGCGCCCTAACAATGAGCAGTTCTTC
cdr3_aa: CSVGRERPNNEQFF

v_call: TRBV11-2
d_call: -
j_call: TRBJ2-7
clone_size: many
cdr3_nt: TGTGCCAGCAGCTCTTTCGGGGCGCCCTACGAGCAGTACTTC
cdr3_aa: CASSSFGAPYEQYF

v_call: TRBV6-2/TRBV6-3
d_call: -
j_call: TRBJ2-1
clone_size: -
cdr3_nt: TGTGCCAGCAGCCGGGACAAGGGAATAAATGAGCTGTTCTTC
cdr3_aa: CASSRDKGINELFF

v_call: TRBV5-1
d_call: TRBD2
j_call: TRBJ2-1
clone_size: many
cdr3_nt: TGCGCCAGCAGCTATAAACTAGCGGGAGGCGGTATAAATGAGCAGTTCTTC
cdr3_aa: CASSYKLAGGGINEQFF

v_call: TRBV28
d_call: TRBD2
j_call: TRBJ2-1
clone_size: few
cdr3_nt: TGTGCCAGCAGTTTCATGGCGGGGGGCTCCTACAATGAGCAGTTCTTC
cdr3_aa: CASSFMAGGSYNEQFF

v_call: TRBV27
d_call: TRBD1
j_call: TRBJ2-7
clone_size: many
cdr3_nt: TGTGCCAGCAGGGGGACAGGCGATTACGAGCAGTACTTC
cdr3_aa: CASRGTGDYEQYF